The source of this T cell receptor beta chain is a study of blood T cell repertoires in COVID-19. A Seattle source enrolled patients during active infection and followed them longitudinally. Method: immunoSEQ multiplex PCR; TCRdb's copy keeps in-frame clones and lacks some. The table records hundreds of thousands of clones, approximately 88% of them present only once. V dropped 2 bases and J dropped 7; count of bases not matched to a gene: 6. Germline V gene lookup returns CDR1 SGHTA and CDR2 FQGNSA. The CDR3 contains 14 residues. The V call is TRBV7-2, the J call TRBJ1-1; 8 bases agree with TRBD1. Sample: peripheral blood. The source is a woman under 40 with COVID-19, enrolled during active disease. The CDR3 spells CASSLFQGASEAFF. CDR3 in DNA: TGTGCCAGCAGCTTATTTCAGGGGGCAAGTGAAGCTTTCTTT. The variable domain in full, with the rest retrieved from reference TRBV7-2 and TRBJ1-1, is GAGVSQSPSNKVTEKGKDVELRCDPISGHTALYWYRQSLGQGLEFLIYFQGNSAPDKSGLPSDRFSAERTGGSVSTLTIQRTQQEDSAVYLCASSLFQGASEAFFGQGTRLTVV.